This TCR beta chain was sequenced during a study of cytomegalovirus exposure and HLA in healthy donors (dated by TCRdb to the late 2010s). Looking at the study overall: An earlier analysis of several hundred of the donors reported roughly 300 Gb of sequence data and 100 million to 140 million unique TCR beta sequences from about 180 million T cells. A later analysis re-analyzed previously published TCR beta repertoires from approximately 700 donors and added high-resolution HLA genotyping to study TCR occurrence patterns. Typing coverage differed by locus: A, B, C, DRB1 and DQB1 were typed in about 629-640 donors, DQA1 in about 500, DPA1 in around 580, and DPB1 in approximately 450. HLA typing covered class I and class II loci at four-digit resolution. On average, around 240,000 unique TCR beta nucleotide sequences were sequenced per donor among several hundred genotyped donors of the cohort, with 15% to 20% of those sequences being non-productive. A later genetic analysis used genome-wide SNP genotypes for about 60% of the 666 donors, treating that subset as a discovery cohort. Alongside the repertoire data, information on donor age, sex, ethnicity and CMV serostatus was compiled. The study combined high-throughput TCR immunosequencing, statistical association of individual TCRs with disease status, and machine learning to predict cytomegalovirus infection status. All discovery cohort repertoires had been generated using a single sequencing platform. A few DR-DQ haplotypes were treated as single units for association and clustering because of strong linkage in the cohort. An earlier analysis of 587 of the donors applied high-throughput TCR beta sequencing to assess whether each TCR beta V gene segment acted as functional or pseudogenic. Among the approximately 400 genotyped donors, approximately 81% belonged to the genetic ancestry cluster associated with self-reported Caucasian donors. A separate validation cohort of over a hundred different subjects was used in addition to the approximately 670-subject first cohort. Rather than drawing on any new phenotypic data, the later analysis identified candidate immune exposures from TCR beta sequences and the way those sequences occurred across donors. The study used immunosequencing to profile the T cell repertoires of approximately 650 subjects and linked those repertoires to cytomegalovirus serostatus. The study was designed to test whether signatures of past pathogen exposure could be identified by cataloging public T cell receptors. Approximately 300 gigabases of sequencing data and roughly 81 million unique TCR sequences made up an early release that covered several hundred HLA-typed donors.

V and J lose 3 bases and 5 bases, and a span of 14 bases separates them. Per the germline V gene, SNHLY is the CDR1 and FYNNEI is the CDR2. From cysteine to phenylalanine, the CDR3 is 15 amino acids long. Of the read, only the CDR3 DNA is kept; its 45 bases are in frame from base 1. The investigation overall reported the following: Immune exposure information for the cohort was limited to CMV serostatus. Presence/absence analyses assumed roughly uniform sequencing depth across donors, an assumption that may not hold. The earlier analysis of approximately 540 of the donors excluded seventeen rarely observed V segments, including chromosome 9 orphons, because counts were too low. Across donors, most TCR sequences were observed very rarely, whereas some public TCRs were present in many individuals. Because HLA typing was missing for some donors at each locus, association tests included only the typed subset. The cohort was sequenced for TCR beta chains only, and without alpha or paired-chain data the features that could be detected were limited. A further reported finding was that TCR beta sequences accurately predicted the HLA-A and HLA-B alleles for most subjects in the first cohort. Compared with the roughly 710-donor mean, donors in an Asian-associated ancestry cluster had fewer N-insertions in productive TCRs, according to a later genetic analysis. In an earlier analysis of 500 to 650 of the donors, most TCR beta V segments appeared in productive rearrangements about 87% or about 30% of the time, broadly matching IMGT annotations. At a false discovery rate of 0.05, a later analysis linked 15,000 to 20,000 TCR beta sequences to specific HLA alleles. The authors suggested that the approach could potentially be generalized to other disease states and immunological phenotypes. When HLA alleles, especially DR and DQ, strongly co-occurred, TCR associations were difficult to assign to individual alleles. In a later analysis, most CMV-associated TCR beta chains were found to appear HLA-restricted, with HLA associations seemingly driven largely by CMV exposure. The classifier was reported to diagnose cytomegalovirus status with high specificity and sensitivity in both the original and validation cohorts. Compared with equally common non-associated chains, HLA-associated TCR beta chains in a later analysis were more clonally expanded and had lower generation probabilities. Correlated functional status among segregating V segments might be attributable to linkage disequilibrium, but an unknown experimental factor could not be ruled out. A later genetic analysis associated a missense DCLRE1C variant with V-gene and J-gene trimming of TCR beta chains, and an independent cohort replicated the association. In vitro tests confirmed that a few of the cytomegalovirus-associated TCR beta chains recognize cytomegalovirus antigens. Some IMGT-functional V segments, including TRBV6-2 and TRBV6-3, could not be distinguished by the 87-base-pair reads and were therefore excluded. The study listed 150 to 200 TCR beta chains as associated with cytomegalovirus. In a later analysis, TCR association rates were found to vary across HLA loci, with the most associated TCRs seen for DRB1 alleles and the fewest for HLA-C alleles. A group of highly shared sequence variants was considered likely to be a technical artifact of the sequencing pipeline. According to a later analysis, parvovirus B19, influenza, CMV and Epstein-Barr virus appeared linked to several top co-occurrence clusters.

Receptors were amplified or captured by the immunoSEQ multiplex PCR assay. For the multiplex PCR, a mixture combining 60 forward primers for TCR Vbeta segments and 13 reverse primers for TCR Jbeta segments was used. A multiplex PCR assay on genomic DNA amplified the CDR3 region of rearranged TCR beta genes. On the Illumina HiSeq System, the amplified TCR beta libraries were sequenced as 87-base-pair reads. In the authors' own workflow: In a later analysis, tens of millions of unique TCR beta chains were counted across the 650 to 750 repertoires, and about 9.9 million of these chains were shared by at least two donors. A nearest-neighbor algorithm error-corrected the raw reads and collapsed the reads into unique sequences, merging closely related sequences to remove PCR and sequencing errors. V, D and J gene segments were assigned by aligning CDR3 sequences to IMGT reference sequences. For a sequence to be retained, a match of at least six nucleotides to both a V gene segment and a J gene segment was required. Rearrangements were classified as productive when the CDR3 lacked stop codons and remained in frame with V and J, and all other rearrangements were classified as non-productive. Following IMGT convention, CDR3 was defined as the stretch from the second conserved V-encoded cysteine to the conserved J-encoded phenylalanine. Sequences without an unambiguous match to a single V gene segment were excluded from the earlier analysis of about 600 of the donors. In an earlier analysis of around 600 of the donors, V segments were called functional above 56.7% productive rearrangements and were called segregating when the between-donor standard deviation exceeded 5%. A statistical classification framework was developed to diagnose cytomegalovirus status using the catalog of TCR beta chain sequences. In a later analysis, V and J genes were assigned by comparing TCR nucleotide sequences against IMGT/GENE-DB human TR gene sequences. The TCRdist pipeline was used in a later analysis to assign CDR3 sequences and most-parsimonious VDJ recombination scenarios. A later analysis defined each TCR beta chain by its CDR3 amino acid sequence plus V-gene family, and excluded reads lacking a unique V-gene family. As a way to deal with suspected cross-contamination and a sequencing artifact, a later analysis dropped 592 nucleotide sequences that were highly shared and had low generation probability. For each public chain, a later analysis derived a clonal expansion index from normalized ranks of inferred template counts within each repertoire. A later analysis computed generation probabilities with a VDJ recombination model fitted to out-of-frame rearrangements, and checked the results against IGoR. In a later analysis, hypergeometric tests were used to score TCR-TCR, TCR-HLA and TCR-CMV co-occurrence, with a repertoire-size bias correction applied to TCR pairs. In a later analysis, false discovery rates were estimated by permuting HLA or CMV assignments 20 times. In a later analysis, co-occurring TCRs were grouped using DBSCAN, and TCRdist sequence similarity was added for clustering within HLA-allele-positive subsets. Repertoires with fewer than 30,000 or more than 120,000 public chains, plus five repertoires with anomalous nucleotide sharing, were excluded from co-occurrence clustering. TCRdb provides this immuneACCESS table in a form limited to in-frame rearrangements. Some clones are lacking; in checked studies, under half of them reflect an unresolved V gene, and why the rest are absent is not known. That table furnishes V, J and clone size, whereas the DNA furnished D and trimming. Within this sample are about 140,000 clones, with over 75% of them counted one time only. Of the sample, 2% to 2.5% is held by the ten largest clones.

The cohort was made up of several hundred healthy bone marrow donors. At the time of sampling, every cohort member was nominally healthy, though immune exposures that went unrecorded were likely present. The donor tested CMV seronegative, placing the donor among the approximately 400 seronegative members of the cohort. Each donor provided a peripheral blood sample, and peripheral blood mononuclear cells were used for TCR beta sequencing. The Qiagen DNeasy Blood Extraction Kit was used to extract genomic DNA from the blood cell samples. A note on this clone: It lacks a known antigen. Base qualities are not provided; no much larger clone lies one nucleotide away.

Sequenced sample: PBMCs. The chain links TRBV2 with TRBJ1-5, and possibly TRBD1, on 6 matching bases. This clonotype was sampled from a man younger than 45 in good health and CMV-seronegative. The nucleotide sequence reads as follows: TGTGCCAGCAGTGACCCCGGGACACAAGATCAGCCCCAGCATTTT. This yields the protein CASSDPGTQDQPQHF.